This TCR beta chain was sequenced in a study of T cell responses to AZD1222 COVID-19 vaccine. This clone was seen just once. What it recognizes is unknown. Both about-4-week and about-12-week second-dose recipients were combined. V trimming: 9 bases; J trimming: 3 bases; junction bases outside the gene matches: 6. There are 13 residues in the CDR3. CDR1 and CDR2 (germline): SNHLY, FYNNEI. Assay used: immunoSEQ multiplex PCR; TCRdb lists only in-frame clones, some missing. Of about 120,000 clones in the sample, around 94% were seen once. Whole-study results and caveats: No repertoire was sampled before or during the peak T cell response, only after it. The donor group comprised mostly white British people and more females; the analysis possibly underestimated clonal diversity.

The receptor's source is an adult who received the AZD1222 COVID-19 vaccine. The V gene is TRBV2, the J gene TRBJ1-1; 8 nucleotides line up with TRBD1. The sequenced sample was peripheral blood, obtained 28 days after the second AZD1222 dose. CDR3 coding DNA: TGTGCCAGTTTGGGACAGGATTACACTGAAGCTTTCTTT. This sequence encodes CASLGQDYTEAFF.